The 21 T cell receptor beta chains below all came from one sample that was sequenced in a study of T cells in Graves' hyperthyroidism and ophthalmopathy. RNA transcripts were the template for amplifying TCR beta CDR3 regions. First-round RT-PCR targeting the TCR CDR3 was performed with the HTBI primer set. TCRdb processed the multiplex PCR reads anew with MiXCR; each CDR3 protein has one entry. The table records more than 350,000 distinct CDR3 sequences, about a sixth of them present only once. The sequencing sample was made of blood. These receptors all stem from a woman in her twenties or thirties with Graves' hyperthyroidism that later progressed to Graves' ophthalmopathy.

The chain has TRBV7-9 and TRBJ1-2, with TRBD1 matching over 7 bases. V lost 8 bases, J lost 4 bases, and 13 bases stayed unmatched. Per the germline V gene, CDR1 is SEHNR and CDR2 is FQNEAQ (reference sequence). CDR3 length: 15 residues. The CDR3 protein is CASGSRQGLPYGYTF. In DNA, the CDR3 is TGTGCCAGCGGTTCAAGACAGGGACTCCCCTATGGCTACACCTTC.

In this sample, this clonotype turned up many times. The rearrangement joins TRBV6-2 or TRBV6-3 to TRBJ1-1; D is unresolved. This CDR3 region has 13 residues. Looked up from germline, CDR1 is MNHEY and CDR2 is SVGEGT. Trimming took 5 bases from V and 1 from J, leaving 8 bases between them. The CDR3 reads CASSGNANTEAFF. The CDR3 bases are TGTGCCAGCAGTGGAAACGCGAACACTGAAGCTTTCTTT.

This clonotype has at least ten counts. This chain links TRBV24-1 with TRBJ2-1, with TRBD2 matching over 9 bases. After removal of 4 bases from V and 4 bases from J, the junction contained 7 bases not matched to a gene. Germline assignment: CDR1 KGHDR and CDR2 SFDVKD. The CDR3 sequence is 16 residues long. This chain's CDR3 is CATSDPTSGQYNEQFF. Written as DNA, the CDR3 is TGTGCCACCAGTGACCCAACTAGCGGGCAATACAATGAGCAGTTCTTC.

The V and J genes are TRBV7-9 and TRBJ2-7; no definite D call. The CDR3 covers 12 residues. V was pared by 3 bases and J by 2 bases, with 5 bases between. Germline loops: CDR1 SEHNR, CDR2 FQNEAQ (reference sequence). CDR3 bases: TGTGCCAGCAGCTTTCGGGCCTACGAGCAGTACTTC. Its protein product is CASSFRAYEQYF.

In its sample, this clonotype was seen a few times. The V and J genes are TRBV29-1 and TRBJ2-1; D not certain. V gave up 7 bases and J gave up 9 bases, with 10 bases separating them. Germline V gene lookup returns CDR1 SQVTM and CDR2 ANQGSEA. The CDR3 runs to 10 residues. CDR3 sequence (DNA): TGCAGCGCAAATGTAGCTGAGCAGTTCTTC. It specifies CSANVAEQFF.

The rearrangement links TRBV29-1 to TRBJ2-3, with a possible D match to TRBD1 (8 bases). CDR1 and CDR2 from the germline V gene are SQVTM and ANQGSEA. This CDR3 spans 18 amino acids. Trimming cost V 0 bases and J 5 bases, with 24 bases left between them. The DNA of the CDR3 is TGCAGCGTTGAAGATGGGGGGGAGACTGGACAGGGCGTAGATACGCAGTATTTT. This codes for CSVEDGGETGQGVDTQYF.

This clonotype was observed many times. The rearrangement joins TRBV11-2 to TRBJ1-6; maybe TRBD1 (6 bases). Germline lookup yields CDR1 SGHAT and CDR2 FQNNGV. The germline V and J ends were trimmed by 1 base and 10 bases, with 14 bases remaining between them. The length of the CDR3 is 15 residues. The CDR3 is CASSLATGGQSPLHF. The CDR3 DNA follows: TGTGCCAGCAGCTTAGCAACCGGGGGCCAATCACCCCTCCACTTT.

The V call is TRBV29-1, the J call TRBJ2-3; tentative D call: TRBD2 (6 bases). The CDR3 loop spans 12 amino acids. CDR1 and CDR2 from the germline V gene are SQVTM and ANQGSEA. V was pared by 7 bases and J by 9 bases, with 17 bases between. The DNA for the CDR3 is TGCAGCGCCCCGTGGGCGGGGAGAACGCAGTATTTT. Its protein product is CSAPWAGRTQYF.

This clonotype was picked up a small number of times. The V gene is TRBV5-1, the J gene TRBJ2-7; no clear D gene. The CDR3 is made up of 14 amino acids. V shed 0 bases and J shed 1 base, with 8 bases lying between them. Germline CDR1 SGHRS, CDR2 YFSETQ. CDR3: CASSLDGVSYEQYF. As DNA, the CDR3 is TGCGCCAGCAGCTTGGATGGGGTATCCTACGAGCAGTACTTC.

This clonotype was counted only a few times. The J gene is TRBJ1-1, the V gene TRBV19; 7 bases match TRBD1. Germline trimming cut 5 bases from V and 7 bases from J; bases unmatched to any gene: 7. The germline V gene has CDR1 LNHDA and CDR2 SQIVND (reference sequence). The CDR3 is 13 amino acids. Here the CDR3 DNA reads TGTGCCAGTAGTGCCGGACAGGAACGTGAAGCTTTCTTT. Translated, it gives CASSAGQEREAFF.

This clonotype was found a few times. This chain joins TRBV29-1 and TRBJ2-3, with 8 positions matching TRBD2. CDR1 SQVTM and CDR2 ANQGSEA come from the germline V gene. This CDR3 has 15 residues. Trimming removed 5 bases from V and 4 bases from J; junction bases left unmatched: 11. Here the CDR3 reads CSVRGGGGPADTQYF. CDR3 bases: TGCAGCGTTCGGGGAGGCGGGGGGCCAGCAGATACGCAGTATTTT.

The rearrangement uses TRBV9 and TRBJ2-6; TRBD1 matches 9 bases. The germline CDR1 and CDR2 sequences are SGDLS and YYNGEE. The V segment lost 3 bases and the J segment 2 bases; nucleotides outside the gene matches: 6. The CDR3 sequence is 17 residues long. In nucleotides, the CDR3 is TGTGCCAGCAGCGGGACAGGGGACTATACTGGGGCCAACGTCCTGACTTTC. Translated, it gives CASSGTGDYTGANVLTF. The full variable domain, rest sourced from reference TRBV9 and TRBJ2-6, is DSGVTQTPKHLITATGQRVTLRCSPRSGDLSVYWYQQSLDQGLQFLIQYYNGEERAKGNILERFSAQQFPDLHSELNLSSLELGDSALYFCASSGTGDYTGANVLTFGAGSRLTVL.

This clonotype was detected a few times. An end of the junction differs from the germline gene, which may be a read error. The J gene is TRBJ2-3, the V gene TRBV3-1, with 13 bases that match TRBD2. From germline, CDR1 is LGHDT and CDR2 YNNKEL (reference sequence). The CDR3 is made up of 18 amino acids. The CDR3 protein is CASSQTGLAGARADRQYF. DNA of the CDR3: TGTGCCAGCAGCCAAACAGGACTAGCGGGAGCCCGAGCAGATAGGCAGTATTTT.

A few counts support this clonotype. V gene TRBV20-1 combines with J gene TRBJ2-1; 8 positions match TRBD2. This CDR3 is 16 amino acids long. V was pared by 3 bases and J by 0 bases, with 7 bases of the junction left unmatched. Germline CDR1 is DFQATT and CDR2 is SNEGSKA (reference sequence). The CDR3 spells CSARASGTSSYNEQFF. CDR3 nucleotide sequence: TGCAGTGCTAGGGCCTCCGGGACTAGCTCCTACAATGAGCAGTTCTTC.

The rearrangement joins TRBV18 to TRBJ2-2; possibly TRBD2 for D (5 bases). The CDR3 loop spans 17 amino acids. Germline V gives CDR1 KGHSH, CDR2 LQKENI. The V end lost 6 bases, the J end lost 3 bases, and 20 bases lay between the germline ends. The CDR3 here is CASSPVNGGGHTGELFF. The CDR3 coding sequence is TGTGCCAGCTCCCCTGTCAACGGAGGAGGACACACCGGGGAGCTGTTTTTT.

The chain's CDR3 is CASSVGQTSYNEQFF. DNA of the CDR3: TGTGCCAGTAGTGTGGGACAGACCTCCTACAATGAGCAGTTCTTC. J is TRBJ2-1 and V is TRBV19; TRBD1 matches 7 bases. The CDR3 consists of 15 residues. V trimming: 5 bases; J trimming: 0 bases; junction bases outside the gene matches: 4. Germline assignment: CDR1 LNHDA and CDR2 SQIVND (reference sequence).

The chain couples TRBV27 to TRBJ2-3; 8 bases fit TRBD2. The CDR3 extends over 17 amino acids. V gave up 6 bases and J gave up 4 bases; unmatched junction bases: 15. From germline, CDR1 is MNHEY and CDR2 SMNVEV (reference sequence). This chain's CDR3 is CASSPLGPAGEADTQYF. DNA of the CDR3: TGTGCCAGCAGCCCCCTCGGGCCAGCGGGAGAAGCAGATACGCAGTATTTT.

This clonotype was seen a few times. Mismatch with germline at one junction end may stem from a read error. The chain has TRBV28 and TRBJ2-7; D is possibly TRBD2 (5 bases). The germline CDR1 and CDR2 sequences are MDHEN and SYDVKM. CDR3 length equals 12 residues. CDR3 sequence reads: CASGRFSYEQCF. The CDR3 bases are TGTGCCAGTGGGAGATTCTCCTACGAGCAGTGCTTC. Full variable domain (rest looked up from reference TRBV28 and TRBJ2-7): DVKVTQSSRYLVKRTGEKVFLECVQDMDHENMFWYRQDPGLGLRLIYFSYDVKMKEKGDIPEGYSVSREKKERFSLILESASTNQTSMYLCASGRFSYEQCFGPGTRLTVT.

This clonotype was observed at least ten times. The CDR3 nucleotides are TGTGCCAGCAGCTACGGGACAGCTCAGAATGAAAAACTGTTTTTT. This codes for CASSYGTAQNEKLFF. The chain joins TRBV7-9 to TRBJ1-4; 7 nucleotides align to TRBD1. Per germline, CDR1 SEHNR and CDR2 FQNEAQ (reference sequence). V lost 4 bases, J lost 5 bases, and 7 bases stayed unmatched. The CDR3 consists of 15 residues. The full variable domain, completed using reference TRBV7-9 and TRBJ1-4, is DTGVSQNPRHKITKRGQNVTFRCDPISEHNRLYWYRQTLGQGPEFLTYFQNEAQLEKSRLLSDRFSAERPKGSFSTLEIQRTEQGDSAMYLCASSYGTAQNEKLFFGSGTQLSVL.

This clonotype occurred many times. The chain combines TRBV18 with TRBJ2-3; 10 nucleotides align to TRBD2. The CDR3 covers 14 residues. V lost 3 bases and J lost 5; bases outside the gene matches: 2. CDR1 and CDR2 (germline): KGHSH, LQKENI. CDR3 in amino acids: CASSPGLAEDTQYF. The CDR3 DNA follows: TGTGCCAGCTCACCCGGACTAGCGGAAGATACGCAGTATTTT.

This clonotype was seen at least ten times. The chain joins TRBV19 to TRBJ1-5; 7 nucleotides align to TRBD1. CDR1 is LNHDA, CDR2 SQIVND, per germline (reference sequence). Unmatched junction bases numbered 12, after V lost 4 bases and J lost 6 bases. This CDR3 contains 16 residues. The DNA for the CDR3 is TGTGCCAGTAGTACTTCGACAGGGAAACAAGGTCAGCCCCAGCATTTT. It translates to CASSTSTGKQGQPQHF.